The rows below give T cell receptor beta chains drawn from one sample of a study of blood T cells in healthy people across ages. TCRdb ran MiXCR on the 5' RACE reads and lists one entry per CDR3 protein. The data hold about 1.1 million distinct CDR3 sequences, with more than 30% observed a single time. The sample consisted of blood. The source of these receptors is a man aged 18-30 years in good health. Both conserved end residues are part of each CDR3. The D gene is left open where the match is weak. Clone size is stated in some rows and not others, as once, few, many or a class when expanded.

TRBD1 TRBJ1-5 few TRBV25-1 CASSEPGTGDPSNQPQHF TGTGCCAGCAGTGAACCCGGGACAGGGGACCCGAGCAATCAGCCCCAGCATTTT
. TRBJ1-4 . TRBV7-2 CASGPSSTANEKLFF TGTGCCAGCGGACCTTCTTCTACAGCTAATGAAAAACTGTTTTTT
TRBD1 TRBJ1-2 . TRBV12-3/TRBV12-4 CASSPDRVFDGYTF TGTGCCAGCAGTCCGGACAGGGTTTTCGATGGCTACACCTTC
. TRBJ1-6 . TRBV18 CASSPAGDNSPLHF TGTGCCAGCTCACCAGCGGGGGATAATTCACCCCTCCACTTT
. TRBJ2-7 few TRBV7-2 CASSSYRQASYEQYF TGTGCCAGCAGCTCGTACAGACAGGCGTCCTACGAGCAGTACTTC
. TRBJ1-2 . TRBV14 CASSQGPASYNYGYTF TGTGCCAGCAGCCAAGGTCCGGCATCCTATAACTATGGCTACACCTTC
. TRBJ1-5 . TRBV25-1 CASRGGVDSNQPQHF TGTGCCAGCAGGGGTGGAGTGGATAGCAATCAGCCCCAGCATTTT
. TRBJ1-6 . TRBV7-2 CASSLDRSSGNSPLHF TGTGCCAGCAGCCTGGACCGCTCCTCGGGTAATTCACCCCTCCACTTT
TRBD2 TRBJ2-1 once TRBV7-3 CASSSTIYSGVHEQFF TGTGCCAGCAGCTCAACCATCTATAGCGGGGTCCATGAGCAGTTCTTC
. TRBJ1-2 many TRBV12-3/TRBV12-4 CASSLEGTYGYTF TGCGCCAGCAGCTTGGAGGGGACCTATGGCTACACCTTC
. TRBJ2-7 . TRBV9 CASSVARGSEQYF TGTGCCAGCAGCGTAGCTCGAGGGTCCGAGCAGTACTTC
. TRBJ1-1 . TRBV29-1 CSVGGRGNTEAFF TGCAGCGTTGGAGGCAGGGGGAACACTGAAGCTTTCTTT
. TRBJ2-5 . TRBV7-2 CAGILELGETQYF TGTGCCGGCATCTTAGAACTGGGAGAGACCCAGTACTTC
. TRBJ2-6 . TRBV5-1 CASSFLVGTNVLTF TGCGCCAGCAGCTTCCTCGTTGGGACCAACGTCCTGACTTTC
TRBD2 TRBJ2-1 few TRBV11-1 CASSSYSGGTYNEQFF TGTGCCAGCAGCTCATATAGCGGGGGGACCTACAATGAGCAGTTCTTC
TRBD1 TRBJ1-2 . TRBV28 CASSYTGVPYGYTF TGTGCCAGCAGTTATACAGGGGTGCCCTATGGCTACACCTTC
. TRBJ1-5 . TRBV27 CASISMGGGQPQHF TGTGCCAGCATTTCAATGGGGGGGGGTCAGCCCCAGCATTTT
. TRBJ1-2 many TRBV20-1 CSASPGQLNYGYTF TGCAGTGCTAGCCCAGGACAGCTTAACTATGGCTACACCTTC
. TRBJ2-3 . TRBV27 CARGATQYF TGTGCAAGAGGGGCTACGCAGTATTTT
TRBD1 TRBJ1-1 once TRBV6-5 CASSYIRQGESMAFF TGTGCCAGCAGTTACATCCGACAGGGGGAATCCATGGCTTTCTTT
. TRBJ1-2 . TRBV4-1 CASRNGQGNNYGYTF TGCGCCAGCAGAAACGGGCAGGGAAATAACTATGGATACACCTTC
. TRBJ1-1 . TRBV10-3 CAISEVAGSSTEASF TGTGCCATCAGTGAGGTGGCAGGGTCGAGCACTGAAGCTTCCTTT
. TRBJ2-3 many TRBV13 CASSSSDTQYF TGTGCCAGCAGCTCCTCAGATACGCAGTATTTT
. TRBJ2-1 few TRBV4-3 CASSPILMDNEQFF TGCGCCAGCAGCCCGATCCTGATGGACAATGAGCAGTTCTTC
. TRBJ1-2 . TRBV14 CASSQDNVQNYGYTF TGTGCCAGCAGCCAAGATAACGTACAAAACTATGGCTACACCTTC
TRBD1 TRBJ1-5 . TRBV20-1 CSARDLGTGGFQPQHF TGCAGTGCTAGAGATCTCGGGACAGGGGGTTTTCAGCCCCAGCATTTT
. TRBJ2-1 . TRBV15 CATSGFGTPNEQFF TGTGCCACCAGCGGTTTCGGGACGCCCAATGAGCAGTTCTTC
TRBD1 TRBJ2-5 . TRBV12-3/TRBV12-4 CASSRTGIESETQYF TGTGCCAGCAGTCGGACAGGGATTGAATCAGAGACCCAGTACTTC
. TRBJ1-1 . TRBV6-2/TRBV6-3 CASRLTGHTEAFF TGTGCCAGCAGGCTGACAGGACACACTGAAGCTTTCTTT
. TRBJ2-1 . TRBV6-5 CASSLSGALYNEQFF TGTGCCAGCAGTTTGTCAGGGGCCCTCTACAATGAGCAGTTCTTC
. TRBJ2-1 . TRBV28 CASSLEVRTGGYNEQFF TGTGCCAGCAGTTTAGAAGTAAGGACTGGAGGATACAATGAGCAGTTCTTC
TRBD1 TRBJ1-1 many TRBV6-6 CASSFSRDREEAFF TGTGCCAGCAGTTTTTCCCGGGACAGGGAGGAAGCTTTCTTT
. TRBJ2-5 few TRBV28 CASSLGPNAETQYF TGTGCCAGCAGTTTAGGACCGAACGCAGAGACCCAGTACTTC
TRBD2 TRBJ2-3 . TRBV2 CANSEELAGGDTQYF TGTGCCAACAGTGAGGAACTAGCGGGGGGAGATACGCAGTATTTT
. TRBJ2-1 . TRBV14 CASSQNLLEGYSYNEQFF TGTGCCAGCAGCCAGAACCTTTTGGAAGGGTACTCCTACAATGAGCAGTTCTTC
. TRBJ1-4 . TRBV15 CATSRDRRGDSEKLFF TGTGCCACCAGCAGAGATCGACGGGGAGACAGTGAAAAACTGTTTTTT
. TRBJ2-3 . TRBV7-8 CASSSTSAAGNTDTQYF TGTGCCAGCAGCTCAACTTCCGCCGCAGGGAACACAGATACGCAGTATTTT
. TRBJ1-2 . TRBV25-1 CASSEWGDYGYTF TGTGCCAGCAGTGAATGGGGAGATTATGGCTACACCTTC
TRBD1 TRBJ2-5 many TRBV12-3/TRBV12-4 CASSLAQGKETQYF TGTGCCAGCAGTTTAGCACAGGGGAAAGAGACCCAGTACTTC
TRBD1 TRBJ1-2 . TRBV5-1 CASSPTGIVGYTF TGCGCCAGCAGCCCGACAGGGATCGTTGGCTACACCTTC
TRBD2 TRBJ2-3 few TRBV2 CASIGGGWTDTQYF TGTGCCAGCATTGGGGGGGGATGGACAGATACGCAGTATTTT
. TRBJ1-1 few TRBV7-9 CASSFFGGDTEAFF TGTGCCAGCAGCTTCTTTGGGGGGGACACTGAAGCTTTCTTT
. TRBJ1-2 . TRBV7-2 CASSSTGLPPYGYTF TGTGCCAGCAGCTCGACAGGCCTGCCCCCCTATGGCTACACCTTC
. TRBJ1-1 few TRBV4-3 CASSQDAGVDTEAFF TGCGCCAGCAGCCAAGACGCGGGGGTGGACACTGAAGCTTTCTTT
. TRBJ2-5 few TRBV6-5 CASSSRGPFQETQYF TGTGCCAGCAGTTCCCGAGGACCGTTCCAAGAGACCCAGTACTTC
. TRBJ2-1 few TRBV19 CASSIKGPSHGYNEQFF TGTGCCAGTAGTATAAAAGGGCCGTCACACGGCTACAATGAGCAGTTCTTC
TRBD1 TRBJ1-6 . TRBV2 CASTLQTGVRRNSPLHF TGTGCCAGCACCCTCCAAACAGGGGTCCGTAGGAATTCACCCCTCCACTTT
. TRBJ1-2 . TRBV30 CACDRNYGYAF TGTGCCTGCGACAGGAACTATGGCTACGCCTTC
. TRBJ2-5 once TRBV7-9 CASSLALTAEETQYF TGTGCCAGCAGCTTAGCCTTGACAGCAGAAGAGACCCAGTACTTC
. TRBJ1-2 few TRBV12-3/TRBV12-4 CASSSLGGVSGYGYTF TGTGCCAGCAGTTCCTTAGGTGGGGTATCGGGCTATGGCTACACCTTC